Here is one TCR beta chain with its context. This clonotype was found many times. No cognate antigen has been identified for it. No per-base quality is available; no much larger clone lies one base away. CDR3 length: 11 amino acids, cysteine to phenylalanine. Only the CDR3 portion is preserved as DNA: 33 bases, with reading frame beginning at the first base. CDR1 and CDR2, per the germline V gene (reference sequence), are LNHDA and SQIVND. Trimming at the junction amounts to 4 bases on V and 6 bases on J, and the germline ends lie 3 bases apart. This record comes from a study of T cells in Graves' hyperthyroidism and ophthalmopathy (dated by TCRdb to the late 2010s). As for the study more broadly: Peripheral blood was sampled at the time of initial diagnosis, prior to any treatment. Prospective prediction of ophthalmopathy was tested in an independent validation cohort consisting of roughly 20 hyperthyroidism patients and some 16 patients who later progressed to ophthalmopathy. In roughly six Graves' hyperthyroidism patients, the study also compared T-cell repertoires from thyroid tissue with T-cell repertoires from blood. TCR V-J signatures able to tell the groups apart were searched for in a discovery cohort of 100 patients, of whom around 42 had Graves' ophthalmopathy and about 55 had stable Graves' hyperthyroidism. After blood sampling, hyperthyroidism patients were treated with methimazole at a starting dose of 30 mg daily, and ophthalmopathy patients were treated with high-dose intravenous methylprednisolone. For training and testing, the roughly 97 patients in the discovery cohort were randomly divided in a 7:3 ratio. The paper describes TCR Vbeta CDR3 sequencing of 120 to 150 peripheral blood samples, made up of fewer than 50 ophthalmopathy patients, around 78 hyperthyroidism patients and roughly 17 progressor patients. Broad study findings and their caveats: No statistical method was used to set the sample size in advance, and investigators knew the group allocation. Most expanded thyroid clonotypes (frequency above 0.001) were also detected in blood, suggesting blood repertoires may reflect thyroid immune responses. During validation, the model predicted progression to ophthalmopathy a median of around six months ahead of onset, with more than 60% sensitivity and 72% to 85% specificity. A model built on a 13 V-J signature distinguished ophthalmopathy from stable hyperthyroidism, reaching about 88% sensitivity and around 82% specificity in cross-validation and 80%/75% in testing.

Amplification of TCR beta CDR3 regions was carried out from RNA transcripts. The TCR CDR3 was subjected to a first round of RT-PCR using the HTBI primer set and the Qiagen OneStep RT-PCR kit. Libraries were constructed in a second round of multiplex PCR, after which size selection and purification were performed. The libraries were sequenced on an Illumina HiSeq2000 using paired-end 100 bp reads. On the authors' methods: SOAPnuke was used to process the raw data, throwing out any read that contained adapters or uncalled bases, had a mean Phred below 15, or lacked an exact constant-primer or identifier match. COPE v1.2.5 was used to merge the high-quality paired reads, and each unique nucleotide sequence was defined as a clonotype. MiTCR v1.1 was used to align the clonotypes against IMGT TRBV, TRBD and TRBJ reference segments. Analysis was restricted to V-J combinations with a frequency above 0.0001, which covered 98% to 99.2% of repertoires. The TCS score was defined as the ratio of F50 (clonal expansion) to E x V (chaos), calculated using BLOSUM62-based TCRdist between CDR3 peptides within each V-J. Welch's t-statistics and random forest reduced roughly 540 V-J features to fewer than 15, which were used in a naive Bayes classifier (R e1071). TCRdb reworked the public reads: Q25 trimming with fastp, MiXCR clone assembly, productive beta chains retained. Rows are unified per CDR3 protein, each entry keeping the most common DNA and genes. What appears here as the V and J calls and clone size reflects TCRdb's work, not the paper's. Here the sample has 95,000 to 100,000 distinct CDR3 sequences; around 50% occur a single time. In total, the top ten clones hold about 25% of the sample.

A patient counted as having stable Graves' hyperthyroidism if no progression to ophthalmopathy occurred over 18 months of follow-up. Hyperthyroidism patients were newly diagnosed, with disease duration under 2 months, and aged 18 to 65 years. The study excluded patients with uncontrolled infections, other autoimmune diseases, pregnancy or lactation. Diagnoses were established on the basis of clinical symptoms, serum thyroxine and TRAb, thyroid ultrasound, and orbital computed tomography. PBMCs were isolated from about 10 ml of fresh peripheral blood by Ficoll-Paque density gradient centrifugation. Trizol reagent was used to extract total RNA, and RNA quality was then checked on an Agilent 2100 Bioanalyzer.

Recombination connected TRBV19 to TRBJ2-2; too little of a D gene remains to name it. This receptor was obtained from a woman between 40 and 55 years old with Graves' hyperthyroidism. Sequencing was performed on blood. The DNA sequence is TGTGCCAGTAGTACCTCCGGGGAGCTGTTTTTT. Its protein reads: CASSTSGELFF. Outside the CDR3, residues come from the reference TRBV19 and TRBJ2-2 proteins, so the full variable domain is: DGGITQSPKYLFRKEGQNVTLSCEQNLNHDAMYWYRQDPGQGLRLIYYSQIVNDFQKGDIAEGYSVSREKKESFPLTVTSAQKNPTAFYLCASSTSGELFFGEGSRLTVL.